Here is one T cell receptor (beta chain) with its context. This clonotype was picked up a small number of times. It has no known antigen specificity. No much larger clone exists at a distance of one base, and base qualities are not known. The entry originates in a study of CD8 T cells in ankylosing spondylitis (dated 2017 in TCRdb). Regarding the complete study: The study set out to find disease-linked TCR variants by profiling T cell receptor beta repertoires in ankylosing spondylitis patients and healthy donors. In total, the full study cohort was made up of roughly 110 healthy donors and about two dozen ankylosing spondylitis patients. Samples of peripheral blood were taken, and for ankylosing spondylitis patients, synovial fluid was collected as well.

Sequencing was performed on an Illumina HiSeq 2500. Quantitative 5'-RACE with molecular barcodes was the method used to prepare the TCR beta libraries. Per the authors' processing: To identify disease-linked TCR variants, a new computational method was used, one built on a probabilistic model of VDJ rearrangement. TCRdb took the public reads, trimmed them with fastp at Q25, ran MiXCR for clone calling and kept in-frame beta chains. CDR3 protein duplicates are merged, each entry listing the most common genes and DNA. TCRdb, rather than the study authors, made the V and J calls. The sample yields fewer than 550,000 distinct CDR3 sequences; 5.3% were counted once. The leading ten clones occupy under 4.5% of the sample. What the authors observed across the whole study: The disease-linked clones were reported as significantly enriched in matched synovial fluid samples from ankylosing spondylitis patients. The disease-linked clones had a CD8+ phenotype and were found at relatively low frequencies in peripheral blood. A TCR beta motif made up of several highly homologous amino acid variants appeared to be characteristic of blood from ankylosing spondylitis patients. Some motif variants had previously been reported in the synovial fluid and blood of reactive arthritis patients, which suggests shared mechanisms of disease initiation.

The CDR3 contains 16 residues, cysteine and phenylalanine counted. Just the 48-base CDR3 DNA is kept, in frame starting at base 1. V gives up 0 bases and J gives up 5 bases, and the segment between their germline ends measures 15 bases. From a lookup of the germline V gene, CDR1 and CDR2 are SGHRS and YFSETQ. This chain joins TRBV5-1 to TRBJ2-4; the D gene cannot be resolved reliably. Material for sequencing was blood, either unsorted or a sorted T cell fraction (not recorded which). The clonotype comes from a male donor with ankylosing spondylitis. The DNA sequence follows: TGCGCCAGCAGCTTGGACAGTCTTTTTATCGAAAACATTCAGTACTTC. Translated, this gives CASSLDSLFIENIQYF.